This TCR beta chain was retrieved from a study of shared clonotypes between healthy human individuals. Trimming removed 7 bases from V and 1 base from J; junction bases left unmatched: 9. The germline gives CDR1 LNHDA, CDR2 SQIVND (reference sequence). CDR3 length: 15 residues. Sequenced by immunoSEQ multiplex PCR; TCRdb stores in-frame clones only, minus some. The sample includes about 490,000 clones, roughly 85% of them seen just once. Specimen: PBMCs. V is TRBV19 and J is TRBJ2-5; 7 nucleotides match TRBD1. The source is a woman between 35 and 50 years old in good health. Some clones in this sample may be carry-over from other donors' samples. The CDR3: CASTQQGLGQETQYF. CDR3 nucleotides: TGTGCCAGTACCCAACAGGGGTTGGGCCAAGAGACCCAGTACTTC. The variable domain in full, with the rest retrieved from reference TRBV19 and TRBJ2-5, is DGGITQSPKYLFRKEGQNVTLSCEQNLNHDAMYWYRQDPGQGLRLIYYSQIVNDFQKGDIAEGYSVSREKKESFPLTVTSAQKNPTAFYLCASTQQGLGQETQYFGPGTRLLVL.